This TCR beta chain was retrieved from a study of cytomegalovirus exposure and HLA in healthy donors. Study background: The platform used for the 100 to 150 validation repertoires matched that of the approximately 620 first-cohort repertoires, a later analysis reported. Notes on the study in general: TCR clusters originating in the first cohort tended to co-occur in the approximately 120 validation repertoires, according to a later analysis. The study designated some 180 TCR beta chains cytomegalovirus-associated. Testing in vitro showed a few CMV-associated chains specific for CMV antigens.

The V segment lost 3 bases and the J segment 2 bases; nucleotides outside the gene matches: 2. Germline CDR1 SGDLS, CDR2 YYNGEE. This CDR3 region has 15 residues. With regard to this clone: Its antigen is unidentified.

Using immunoSEQ multiplex PCR, the repertoire was profiled, and TCRdb retains in-frame clones only, with some absent. This table has some 320,000 clones, roughly 87% appearing once. This TCR was sampled from a young woman in good health and CMV-seropositive. The chain uses TRBV9 and TRBJ2-1; 10 bases are shared with TRBD2. The sample taken for sequencing was PBMCs. The CDR3 DNA reads TGTGCCAGCAGCGCCCTAGCGGGAGCCTACAATGAGCAGTTCTTC. This gives the protein CASSALAGAYNEQFF.